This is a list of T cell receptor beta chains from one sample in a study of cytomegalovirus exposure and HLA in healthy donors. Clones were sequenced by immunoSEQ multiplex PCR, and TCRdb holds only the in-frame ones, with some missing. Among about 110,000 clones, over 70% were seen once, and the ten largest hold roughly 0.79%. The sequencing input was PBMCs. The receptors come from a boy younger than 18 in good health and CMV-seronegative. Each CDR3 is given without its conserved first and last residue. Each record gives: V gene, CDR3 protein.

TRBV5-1,ASSLEGQSFTEAF
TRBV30,AWSVRAGGNTGELF
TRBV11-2,ASSFGTGFSYEQY
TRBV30,AWNRAAEQY
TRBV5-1,ASSSRMAAGDLGQY
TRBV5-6,ASSSRDSNTGELF
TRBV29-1,SVEGRSTNEKLF
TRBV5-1,ASSLEYNYGYT
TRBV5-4,ASSLRDNNQPQH
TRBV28,ASMDRDLHEQY
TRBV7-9,ASSPTGQDFYGYT
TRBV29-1,SADRGANYGYT
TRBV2,ASRGLGLAGASYEQY
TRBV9,ASSVDSGGTDTQY
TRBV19,ASSPLGTEAF
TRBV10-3,AISSGTHYEQY
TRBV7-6,ASSPTSGGLYEQY
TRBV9,ASSVGVSGGRQETQY
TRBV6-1,ASRPGQFNTEAF
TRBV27,ASSLWGGDEKLF
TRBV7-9,ASSPGGVAGVLEQF
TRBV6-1,ASRDDSALQH
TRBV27,ASSLGTPSSYEQY
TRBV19,ASSIYGTPYEAF
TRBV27,ASKTGGYNEQF
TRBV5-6,ASSFGAVIYGEAF
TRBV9,ASSVGGTRGEQF
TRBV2,ASRQGFQNSPLH
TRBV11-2,ASSLTGGALGQF
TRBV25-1,ASSEFRGRELF
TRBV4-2,ASSPLTGLNQPQH
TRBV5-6,ASSLGYTYEQY
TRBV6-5,ASSRFGEQY
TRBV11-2,ASSFPGLGYEQY
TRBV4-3,ASSYRTGTWTNTEAF
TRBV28,ASSSTGLWNQPQH
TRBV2,ASRAGSDNQPQH
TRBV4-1,ASSQVSPAHGQETQY